This record looks at one T cell receptor (beta chain) sequence and its context. Its specificity is unknown. The assay was immunoSEQ multiplex PCR, and TCRdb's table has in-frame clones only and misses some. The data contain about 22,000 clones, about 90% of them seen just once; the ten biggest clones take up more than 0.45%. The sample originates from a study of PD-1 blockade in classical Hodgkin lymphoma. Overall study results and limits: It was reported that newly diagnosed patients had less baseline TCR diversity than healthy donors.

This CDR3 has 17 amino acids. Trimming took off 2 bases at V and 1 base at J, with 16 bases between the two ends. CDR1 and CDR2 (germline): SGHTA, FQGTGA. Time point here: newly diagnosed, previously untreated cHL patient sample. Out of thawed PBMCs, magnetic negative selection purified CD4+ T cells. The sequencing input was CD4+ T cells from blood. The chain employs TRBV7-3 and TRBJ2-3; D might be TRBD2 (7 bases). The source of this sequence is a human donor with classical Hodgkin lymphoma. The CDR3 nucleotides read TGTGCCAGCAGCTTAGCGGCGGGGGCGGGCCGCACAGATACGCAGTATTTT. Translated: CASSLAAGAGRTDTQYF.